These 26 T cell receptor beta chains were all obtained from the same sample, sequenced in a study of blood T cell repertoires in COVID-19. The assay was immunoSEQ multiplex PCR, and TCRdb's table has in-frame clones only and misses some. The sample records around 260,000 clones, approximately 86% being singletons. Sequenced material: peripheral blood. Source of these receptors: a young man with active or convalescent COVID-19.

The chain carries TRBV27 and TRBJ1-2; tentative D call: TRBD1 (6 bases). Per the germline V gene, CDR1 is MNHEY and CDR2 is SMNVEV (reference sequence). CDR3 length: 16 amino acids. Between the trimmed V and J ends, which lost 6 bases and 2 bases, there was a span of 19 bases. The CDR3 coding sequence is TGTGCCAGCAGCTCGATAGGTCCAACAGGGAACTATGGCTACACCTTC. Translating gives CASSSIGPTGNYGYTF.

The chain carries TRBV4-1 and TRBJ2-7, with D possibly matching TRBD2 (6 bases). CDR3 length equals 14 residues. In germline, CDR1 is MGHRA, CDR2 YSYEKL. V lost 3 bases to trimming and J lost 0 bases, with 9 bases between them. The CDR3 region has the DNA TGCGCCAGCAGCCAGGGGGGAAGCTCCTACGAGCAGTACTTC. Its protein is CASSQGGSSYEQYF.

The gene calls are TRBV5-1 and TRBJ2-3; TRBD2 aligns across 8 bases. The CDR3 contains 17 residues. Germline assignment: CDR1 SGHRS and CDR2 YFSETQ. After removal of 4 bases from V and 1 base from J, the junction contained 11 bases not matched to a gene. As DNA, the CDR3 is TGCGCCAGCAGCGACGCCACCTTTAGCGGGGGCACAGATACGCAGTATTTT. Translating it yields CASSDATFSGGTDTQYF. Filled out from reference TRBV5-1 and TRBJ2-3, the complete variable domain reads KAGVTQTPRYLIKTRGQQVTLSCSPISGHRSVSWYQQTPGQGLQFLFEYFSETQRNKGNFPGRFSGRQFSNSRSEMNVSTLELGDSALYLCASSDATFSGGTDTQYFGPGTRLTVL.

This chain links TRBV29-1 with TRBJ1-1, with 7 bases fitting TRBD1. The CDR3 loop spans 11 amino acids. Germline V CDR1 and CDR2: SQVTM, ANQGSEA. J lost 4 bases, V lost 7 bases, and 3 bases had no gene match. In DNA, the CDR3 is TGCAGCGCGGGACAGAGCACTGAAGCTTTCTTT. Translated: CSAGQSTEAFF.

The V call is TRBV9, the J call TRBJ2-3, with a tentative D call TRBD1 (6 bases). CDR3 length: 15 residues. The ends were cut back, 5 bases at V and 6 bases at J, with 19 bases in the middle. Germline V gives CDR1 SGDLS, CDR2 YYNGEE. The CDR3: CASSPEGVRSDTQYF. In DNA, the CDR3 is TGTGCCAGCAGTCCAGAGGGGGTCCGATCGGATACGCAGTATTTT.

The DNA for the CDR3 is TGTGCCAGCAGCTTGTTCGCAGGGAGGCGCGGCTATGGCTACACCTTC. As protein: CASSLFAGRRGYGYTF. This chain connects TRBV5-4 to TRBJ1-2; TRBD1 is a possible D gene (5 bases). The CDR3 runs 16 residues. CDR1 is SGHNT and CDR2 is YYREEE in the germline V gene (reference sequence). Between the trimmed V and J ends, which lost 1 base and 4 bases, there was a span of 17 bases.

Details on this clone: Other DNA sequences in this sample translate to the same CDR3. The chain couples TRBV12-3 or TRBV12-4 to TRBJ2-7; D ambiguous. CDR3 length equals 13 residues. V lost 1 base and J lost 1, with 5 bases in between. CDR3 loop: CASSLDSSYEQYF. CDR3 sequence (DNA): TGTGCCAGCAGTTTAGACAGTTCCTACGAGCAGTACTTC.

The rearrangement links TRBV9 to TRBJ1-1; 11 bases are shared with TRBD1. CDR3 length: 15 residues. V gave up 1 base and J gave up 7 bases; unmatched junction bases: 6. The germline CDR1 and CDR2 sequences are SGDLS and YYNGEE. CDR3 nucleotides: TGTGCCAGCAGCGTAACCGGGACAGGGGGGAATGAAGCTTTCTTT. This sequence encodes CASSVTGTGGNEAFF.

The chain combines TRBV28 with TRBJ1-6; 7 positions match TRBD1. The J segment lost 0 bases and the V segment lost 7 bases, leaving 9 bases of the junction unmatched. The germline gives CDR1 MDHEN, CDR2 SYDVKM. This CDR3 is 17 amino acids long. In DNA, the CDR3 is TGTGCCAGCACTCCGGGACAGTTGAGCTCCTATAATTCACCCCTCCACTTT. Protein product: CASTPGQLSSYNSPLHF.

The V and J genes are TRBV7-9 and TRBJ1-3; D remains unclear. CDR1 and CDR2 from the germline V gene are SEHNR and FQNEAQ (reference sequence). CDR3 length equals 14 residues. Trimming stripped 7 bases from V and 4 bases from J, with 14 bases between. The CDR3 loop is CASTPSWAGNTIYF. Written as DNA, the CDR3 is TGTGCCAGCACCCCGAGTTGGGCGGGAAACACCATATATTTT. The full variable domain, its missing parts supplied by reference TRBV7-9 and TRBJ1-3, is DTGVSQNPRHKITKRGQNVTFRCDPISEHNRLYWYRQTLGQGPEFLTYFQNEAQLEKSRLLSDRFSAERPKGSFSTLEIQRTEQGDSAMYLCASTPSWAGNTIYFGEGSWLTVV.

The chain employs TRBV7-2 and TRBJ2-1; weak D call: TRBD1 (5 bases). V gave up 5 bases and J gave up 3 bases, with 17 bases separating them. In germline, CDR1 is SGHTA, CDR2 FQGNSA. CDR3 length: 16 residues. CDR3 nucleotides: TGTGCCAGCAGCCTAGTTCAAGGGGTGGGCTACAATGAGCAGTTCTTC. Translated, it gives CASSLVQGVGYNEQFF.

The V call is TRBV10-2, the J call TRBJ2-2, with a weak D call TRBD1 (6 bases). V was cut by 4 bases and J by 0 bases, with 12 bases left in between. CDR3 length equals 16 residues. Germline-derived CDR1 and CDR2 are WSHSY and SAAADI. The DNA of the CDR3 is TGCGCCAGCAGTGGAAGGGGGACCGCGAACACCGGGGAGCTGTTTTTT. Its protein product is CASSGRGTANTGELFF.

The chain joins TRBV19 to TRBJ2-1, with 9 bases that match TRBD1. V shed 1 base and J 5 bases; nucleotides not matched to a gene: 3. The CDR3 consists of 15 residues. Germline V lookup: CDR1 LNHDA, CDR2 SQIVND (reference sequence). Written as DNA, the CDR3 is TGTGCCAGTAGTATAGGGGGGACAGGGAACAATGAGCAGTTCTTC. Protein: CASSIGGTGNNEQFF. The full variable domain, with the rest looked up from reference TRBV19 and TRBJ2-1, is DGGITQSPKYLFRKEGQNVTLSCEQNLNHDAMYWYRQDPGQGLRLIYYSQIVNDFQKGDIAEGYSVSREKKESFPLTVTSAQKNPTAFYLCASSIGGTGNNEQFFGPGTRLTVL.

This rearrangement joins TRBV7-8 to TRBJ2-7; 8 bases are shared with TRBD2. The CDR3 runs 15 residues. Germline CDR1 reads SGHVS; CDR2 reads FQNEAQ. Trimming cost V 5 bases and J 3 bases; bases outside gene matches: 9. CDR3 in amino acids: CASSLSGLESYEQYF. CDR3 in DNA: TGTGCCAGCAGCCTATCGGGACTAGAAAGCTACGAGCAGTACTTC.

V is TRBV5-5 and J is TRBJ2-3, with D perhaps TRBD2 (6 bases). The germline V and J ends were trimmed by 4 bases and 4 bases, with 7 bases remaining between them. The CDR3 is 12 amino acids. Per the germline V gene, CDR1 is SGHKS and CDR2 is YYEKEE (reference sequence). The CDR3: CASSPGADTQYF. The CDR3, as DNA: TGTGCCAGCAGCCCGGGGGCAGATACGCAGTATTTT.

To note about this clone: The junction differs from germline at one of its ends, possibly a read error. The chain carries TRBV6-5 and TRBJ2-5; D is possibly TRBD1 (6 bases). Per the germline V gene, CDR1 is MNHEY and CDR2 is SVGAGI. This CDR3 spans 15 amino acids. The CDR3 nucleotides read TGTGCCAGCAGTTACTCTAGGGGGTATAAAGAGATCCAGTACTTC. It yields the protein CASSYSRGYKEIQYF.

The chain is built from TRBV6-2 or TRBV6-3 and TRBJ1-1; 7 bases align to TRBD1. The CDR3 contains 15 residues. The germline V gene encodes CDR1 MNHEY and CDR2 SVGEGT. J was trimmed by 1 base and V by 5 bases; bases with no gene match: 7. Written as DNA, the CDR3 is TGTGCCAGCAGTACACACCGACAGGGGAACACTGAAGCTTTCTTT. It encodes CASSTHRQGNTEAFF.

This sequence joins TRBV27 and TRBJ2-1, with TRBD2 matching over 8 bases. CDR1 and CDR2 from the germline V gene are MNHEY and SMNVEV (reference sequence). The trim removed 2 bases at V and 13 bases at J, leaving 10 bases unmatched. CDR3 size: 14 residues. The CDR3 reads CASSLELAARDQFF. For the CDR3, the DNA is TGTGCCAGCAGTTTAGAACTAGCGGCACGAGATCAGTTCTTC.

The chain is built from TRBV11-2 and TRBJ1-6; D is uncertain. The ends were cut back, 1 base at V and 5 bases at J, with 9 bases in the middle. CDR3 length: 15 amino acids. CDR1 and CDR2 (germline): SGHAT, FQNNGV. For the CDR3, the DNA is TGTGCCAGCAGCTTAGGGCGGGCAGATAATTCACCCCTCCACTTT. This codes for CASSLGRADNSPLHF.

V usage is TRBV2 and J usage is TRBJ1-6; D possibly corresponds to TRBD1 (5 bases). Trimming left V 0 bases short and J 8 bases short, with 11 bases between. This CDR3 region has 15 residues. From germline, CDR1 is SNHLY and CDR2 FYNNEI. The CDR3 DNA reads TGTGCCAGCAGTGAAGCGCAGGGAAACTATTCACCCCTCCACTTT. It specifies CASSEAQGNYSPLHF.

The chain combines TRBV5-6 with TRBJ1-4, with D unresolved. V gave up 1 base and J gave up 8 bases, with 9 bases separating them. Germline CDR1 SGHDT, CDR2 YYEEEE. This CDR3 is built from 13 residues. CDR3 coding DNA: TGTGCCAGCAGCTTGAACAGAAGAGAAAAACTGTTTTTT. It codes for CASSLNRREKLFF.

The rearrangement uses TRBV27 and TRBJ2-3; 7 bases map to TRBD1. CDR3 length: 15 amino acids. Looked up from germline, CDR1 is MNHEY and CDR2 is SMNVEV (reference sequence). After removal of 8 bases from V and 1 base from J, the junction contained 9 bases not matched to a gene. DNA for the CDR3: TGTGCCAGCTCCCTCGGGGACAGACGCACAGATACGCAGTATTTT. Translation: CASSLGDRRTDTQYF.

This clone appeared once. The chain links TRBV4-3 to TRBJ2-1, with D possibly being TRBD2 (6 bases). Germline lookup yields CDR1 LGHNA and CDR2 YSLEER. The CDR3 covers 15 residues. V was clipped by 3 bases and J by 5 bases, with 14 bases between them. For the CDR3, the DNA is TGCGCCAGCAGCCATTTGATCCGGGAGAACAATGAGCAGTTCTTC. This gives the protein CASSHLIRENNEQFF.

This clone was seen a handful of times. The J gene is TRBJ1-3, the V gene TRBV10-3, with D possibly TRBD1 on 5 matching bases. V shed 7 bases and J shed 3 bases, with 10 bases lying between them. This CDR3 is built from 13 residues. From germline, CDR1 is ENHRY and CDR2 SYGVKD. In DNA, the CDR3 is TGTGCCATCACAGGGACTAATGGAAACACCATATATTTT. This sequence encodes CAITGTNGNTIYF.

V and J are TRBV7-8 and TRBJ1-4, with 9 bases matching TRBD1. This CDR3 contains 15 residues. The germline gives CDR1 SGHVS, CDR2 FQNEAQ. V lost 1 base to trimming and J lost 5 bases; unmatched junction nucleotides: 2. CDR3 in amino acids: CASSLVGTGNEKLFF. For the CDR3, the DNA is TGTGCCAGCAGCTTAGTAGGGACAGGGAATGAAAAACTGTTTTTT.

The rearrangement joins TRBV2 to TRBJ2-5; TRBD2 agrees at 10 bases. Germline trimming cut 2 bases from V and 4 bases from J; bases unmatched to any gene: 7. Per germline, CDR1 SNHLY and CDR2 FYNNEI. The length of the CDR3 is 16 residues. The chain's CDR3 is CASSEFVAGGSETQYF. In DNA, the CDR3 is TGTGCCAGCAGTGAATTTGTAGCGGGGGGTTCAGAGACCCAGTACTTC.